The clone carrying this T cell receptor (beta chain) was found once. Its antigen is unknown. The data are from a study of shared clonotypes between healthy human individuals. Study summary: The composition of the donors was two women and a few men aged 18 to 49. General observations from the study: Non-shared clonotypes showed lower generation probabilities than clonotypes common to all four donors. Across a handful of donors, naive CD4 shared about 5%, naive CD8 more than 3%, memory CD4 roughly 2.5%, memory CD8 about 0.4%.

The split of CD4+ cells yielded CD45RA+ naive and CD45RA-negative memory subsets. Sequencing was performed with immunoSEQ multiplex PCR; in TCRdb, only in-frame clones are kept and a portion is missing. Among roughly 1.4 million clones listed, about 98.5% were seen once. CDR1 SGHRS and CDR2 YFSETQ come from the germline V gene. V dropped 2 bases and J dropped 4; count of bases not matched to a gene: 7. This CDR3 has 15 amino acids. The origin of this receptor is a man aged 25 to 45 in good health. What was sequenced was naive CD4+ T cells sorted from blood. Subset reported: CD45RA+ positively selected. The chain combines TRBV5-1 with TRBJ2-3; 7 bases line up with TRBD2. In DNA form, the CDR3 reads TGCGCCAGCAGCTTAGGAAGCGGGGTATCAGATACGCAGTATTTT. This gives the protein CASSLGSGVSDTQYF.